The 18 T cell receptor beta chains below were found in one sample sequenced in a study of cytomegalovirus exposure and HLA in healthy donors. PCR employed 60 Vbeta and 13 Jbeta primers. The data were produced by immunoSEQ multiplex PCR, yet TCRdb's version contains in-frame clones alone and is incomplete. The sample records some 150,000 clones, about 80% being singletons. The sequenced sample was PBMCs. These receptors were collected from a young man in good health and CMV-seronegative.

This clone showed up just once. The V and J genes are TRBV6-4 and TRBJ1-2; 9 positions agree with TRBD1. V was pared by 6 bases and J by 2 bases, with 4 bases of the junction left unmatched. This CDR3 has 14 residues. CDR1 and CDR2 (germline): MRHNA, SNTAGT. The CDR3 region is CASRGDRVNYGYTF. The CDR3 bases are TGTGCCAGCAGGGGGGACAGGGTCAACTATGGCTACACCTTC.

A note on this clone: A junction end diverges from the germline sequence, so it may reflect a read error. The V call is TRBV5-1, the J call TRBJ2-7, with 7 bases lining up with TRBD2. CDR1 SGHRS and CDR2 YFSETQ come from the germline V gene. This CDR3 comprises 15 residues. DNA for the CDR3: TGCGCCAGCAGCATTGACGGTGGCGAAGCGGGGTCTCTTCGTTTC. Translated, it gives CASSIDGGEAGSLRF.

The chain carries TRBV7-8 and TRBJ2-7; 8 nucleotides align to TRBD2. The CDR3 runs 16 residues. Germline assignment: CDR1 SGHVS and CDR2 FQNEAQ. The ends lost 1 base at V and 4 bases at J; junction bases unmatched: 9. CDR3 in amino acids: CASSLERGGGRYEQYF. CDR3 coding DNA: TGTGCCAGCAGCTTAGAGCGGGGCGGGGGGCGTTACGAGCAGTACTTC. Complete variable domain (other parts from reference TRBV7-8 and TRBJ2-7): GAGVSQSPRYKVAKRGQDVALRCDPISGHVSLFWYQQALGQGPEFLTYFQNEAQLDKSGLPSDRFFAERPEGSVSTLKIQRTQQEDSAVYLCASSLERGGGRYEQYFGPGTRLTVT.

The V and J genes are TRBV19 and TRBJ2-7, with D possibly matching TRBD2 (6 bases). Trimming cost V 2 bases and J 3 bases, with 14 bases left between them. In germline, CDR1 is LNHDA, CDR2 SQIVND (reference sequence). The CDR3 is 15 residues long. The CDR3 sequence: CASSIRGTDFYEQYF. In DNA form, the CDR3 reads TGTGCCAGTAGTATACGGGGGACGGACTTCTACGAGCAGTACTTC.

This sequence joins TRBV6-1 and TRBJ1-5; the match to TRBD1 covers 7 bases. V shed 4 bases, J shed 0 bases, and the junction held 6 bases outside the gene matches. Germline loops: CDR1 MNHNS, CDR2 SASEGT. CDR3 size: 16 residues. The CDR3 DNA reads as TGTGCCAGCAGTGGGGACAGTTGGTATAGCAATCAGCCCCAGCATTTT. Protein sequence: CASSGDSWYSNQPQHF.

The chain uses TRBV5-6 and TRBJ2-1; 8 bases are shared with TRBD1. Germline loops: CDR1 SGHDT, CDR2 YYEEEE. The J segment lost 8 bases and the V segment lost 0 bases, leaving 10 bases of the junction unmatched. CDR3 length: 16 residues. CDR3 DNA sequence: TGTGCCAGCAGCTTGGATTGGGCAGGGGGCATGGATGAGCAGTTCTTC. This gives the protein CASSLDWAGGMDEQFF.

The chain employs TRBV19 and TRBJ1-1; D is unclear. CDR1 and CDR2 (germline): LNHDA, SQIVND (reference sequence). Trimming left V 6 bases short and J 0 bases short, with 11 bases between. This CDR3 region has 14 residues. CDR3 region: CASSLGRMNTEAFF. The CDR3 nucleotides are TGTGCCAGTAGCCTGGGCAGGATGAACACTGAAGCTTTCTTT.

The rearrangement joins TRBV5-1 to TRBJ1-1; D unresolved. The V end lost 4 bases, the J end lost 4 bases, and 17 bases lay between the germline ends. This CDR3 spans 15 amino acids. The germline CDR1 and CDR2 sequences are SGHRS and YFSETQ. The CDR3 loop reads CASSGGPGVTTEAFF. CDR3 nucleotides: TGCGCCAGCAGCGGAGGCCCGGGAGTGACCACTGAAGCTTTCTTT.

This rearrangement joins TRBV28 to TRBJ2-1, with D possibly TRBD2 on 6 matching bases. CDR3 length equals 16 residues. Trimming removed 5 bases at V and 5 bases at J, with 19 bases between. Germline loops: CDR1 MDHEN, CDR2 SYDVKM. CDR3 in amino acids: CASSAMGLFVNNEQFF. The CDR3 DNA reads TGTGCCAGCAGTGCAATGGGACTCTTTGTCAACAATGAGCAGTTCTTC.

V and J are TRBV27 and TRBJ2-1; 8 bases are shared with TRBD2. V trimming: 8 bases; J trimming: 4 bases; junction bases outside the gene matches: 7. Germline lookup yields CDR1 MNHEY and CDR2 SMNVEV (reference sequence). The CDR3 totals 14 residues. The CDR3 loop is CASSKRGLYNEQFF. CDR3 DNA sequence: TGTGCCAGCTCAAAGCGGGGGTTGTACAATGAGCAGTTCTTC.

V gene TRBV14 combines with J gene TRBJ2-1; D may be TRBD2 (6 bases). The CDR3 has 16 amino acids. Germline CDR1 reads SGHDN; CDR2 reads FVKESK. The V and J ends lost 4 bases and 0 bases respectively, with 13 bases between them. The DNA for the CDR3 is TGTGCCAGCAGCCCGGACTACCGTAGCTCCTACAATGAGCAGTTCTTC. Translated, it gives CASSPDYRSSYNEQFF. Complete variable domain (other parts from reference TRBV14 and TRBJ2-1): EAGVTQFPSHSVIEKGQTVTLRCDPISGHDNLYWYRRVMGKEIKFLLHFVKESKQDESGMPNNRFLAERTGGTYSTLKVQPAELEDSGVYFCASSPDYRSSYNEQFFGPGTRLTVL.

This chain connects TRBV6-6 to TRBJ1-2; tentatively, D is TRBD1 (5 bases). This CDR3 region has 15 residues. Trimming removed 8 bases from V and 3 bases from J, with 19 bases in between. Germline assignment: CDR1 MNHNY and CDR2 SVGAGI (reference sequence). The CDR3 is CASEATGFWDYGYTF. The CDR3 DNA reads as TGTGCCAGCGAAGCAACAGGCTTCTGGGACTATGGCTACACCTTC.

The rearrangement uses TRBV7-2 and TRBJ2-5, with 7 bases fitting TRBD2. Germline CDR1 SGHTA, CDR2 FQGNSA. There are 15 residues in the CDR3. After removal of 5 bases from V and 5 bases from J, the junction contained 11 bases not matched to a gene. The CDR3 loop is CASSRSGAGGETQYF. The CDR3 bases are TGTGCCAGCAGCCGCAGCGGGGCCGGGGGGGAGACCCAGTACTTC. The whole variable domain, remainder taken from reference TRBV7-2 and TRBJ2-5, is GAGVSQSPSNKVTEKGKDVELRCDPISGHTALYWYRQSLGQGLEFLIYFQGNSAPDKSGLPSDRFSAERTGGSVSTLTIQRTQQEDSAVYLCASSRSGAGGETQYFGPGTRLLVL.

Concerning this clone: Within the sample, other DNA sequences also encode this same CDR3. The V and J genes are TRBV6-5 and TRBJ2-7; 8 positions agree with TRBD1. The CDR3 consists of 14 residues. Trimming cost V 0 bases and J 4 bases; bases outside gene matches: 2. CDR1 is MNHEY, CDR2 SVGAGI, per germline. CDR3 nucleotide sequence: TGTGCCAGCAGTTACTCGCAGGGGGCGTACGAGCAGTACTTC. Translating gives CASSYSQGAYEQYF.

V is TRBV9 and J is TRBJ1-2, with 8 bases fitting TRBD1. The CDR3 is made up of 16 amino acids. Germline loops: CDR1 SGDLS, CDR2 YYNGEE. V shed 1 base and J 7 bases; nucleotides not matched to a gene: 12. The CDR3 spells CASSVLGQGEIGGYTF. CDR3 nucleotide sequence: TGTGCCAGCAGCGTACTCGGACAGGGAGAAATCGGTGGCTACACCTTC.

The chain is built from TRBV4-2 and TRBJ1-3, with D possibly matching TRBD1 (6 bases). Germline lookup yields CDR1 LGHNA and CDR2 YNFKEQ. CDR3 length: 16 residues. The V end was cut by 0 bases, the J end by 4 bases, with 13 bases between. The CDR3 DNA is TGTGCCAGCAGCCAAGAAAGGGGGTCATCAGGAAACACCATATATTTT. Its translation: CASSQERGSSGNTIYF.

V usage is TRBV30 and J usage is TRBJ2-3; 7 bases are a match to TRBD2. The CDR3 extends over 14 amino acids. The V gene's germline CDR1 is GTSNPN and CDR2 SVGIG (reference sequence). J gave up 7 bases and V 3 bases, and 10 bases lay outside the gene matches. The CDR3 region is CAWSLSGRLNTQYF. Here the CDR3 DNA reads TGTGCCTGGAGCCTTTCCGGGAGGTTGAATACGCAGTATTTT. Together with reference TRBV30 and TRBJ2-3, the CDR3 gives the full variable domain: SQTIHQWPATLVQPVGSPLSLECTVEGTSNPNLYWYRQAAGRGLQLLFYSVGIGQISSEVPQNLSASRPQDRQFILSSKKLLLSDSGFYLCAWSLSGRLNTQYFGPGTRLTVL.

The genes are TRBV7-9 and TRBJ1-2, with 7 bases aligning to TRBD1. The CDR3 covers 12 residues. The trim removed 2 bases at V and 7 bases at J, leaving 1 base unmatched. CDR1 and CDR2 from the germline V gene are SEHNR and FQNEAQ (reference sequence). The CDR3 DNA reads TGTGCCAGCAGCTTACAGGGGGTTGGCTACACCTTC. Its translation is CASSLQGVGYTF. The whole variable domain, remainder taken from reference TRBV7-9 and TRBJ1-2, is DTGVSQNPRHKITKRGQNVTFRCDPISEHNRLYWYRQTLGQGPEFLTYFQNEAQLEKSRLLSDRFSAERPKGSFSTLEIQRTEQGDSAMYLCASSLQGVGYTFGSGTRLTVV.